This entry features one T cell receptor (beta chain) sequence. The ends were cut back, 0 bases at V and 9 bases at J, with 7 bases in the middle. CDR3 length: 12 residues. Germline CDR1 and CDR2: SGHRS and YFSETQ. This specimen comes from a study of blood T cell repertoires in COVID-19. The protocol was immunoSEQ multiplex PCR, while the TCRdb copy is restricted to in-frame clones and leaves out a portion. The sample consists of 200,000 to 250,000 clones, 70% to 90% of them appearing once. This receptor was taken from a man aged 30 to 39 who had recovered from COVID-19. J is TRBJ2-1 and V is TRBV5-1; D is undetermined. The specimen was PBMCs or T cells enriched from blood (not recorded which). The CDR3 DNA sequence: TGCGCCAGCAGCTTGGAAGCTACTGAGCAGTTCTTC. Amino acids: CASSLEATEQFF.